The subject of this entry is one T cell receptor beta chain. A single base separates this from a much larger clone, so it may be a read error. This entry belongs to a study of blood T cells in healthy people across ages. Alongside a J-beta primer mix, a sample-barcoded 5' primer served in a second PCR lasting about 7 to 12 cycles. TCRdb fed the 5' RACE reads into MiXCR, producing one record per CDR3 protein. Among around 940,000 distinct CDR3 sequences listed, about 53% were seen once. Germline CDR1 reads KGHSH; CDR2 reads LQKENI. The CDR3 sequence is 15 residues long. The donors, aged roughly 6 to 95, were healthy Caucasians from Russia.

V usage is TRBV18 and J usage is TRBJ2-1; TRBD2 matches at 10 bases. The origin of this receptor is a woman between 55 and 75 years old in good health. The sequenced material came from blood. The CDR3 sequence is CASSSSGRSGNKQFF. CDR3 bases: TGTGCCAGCTCATCTAGCGGGAGATCGGGCAATAAGCAGTTCTTC.